The sequence of this T cell receptor beta chain was determined in a study of cytomegalovirus exposure and HLA in healthy donors. Amplification used 60 Vbeta primers and 13 Jbeta primers. The assay was immunoSEQ multiplex PCR, and TCRdb's table has in-frame clones only and misses some. The sample gives roughly 180,000 clones, 75% to 85% of which show up once; 5.5% to 7.5% is in the top ten. The study's findings and limits: A later analysis showed TCR association rates differing by HLA locus, peaking at DRB1 and lowest at HLA-C. The study recorded 164 TCR beta chains that were cytomegalovirus-associated.

Remarks on this clone: Antigen specificity is unknown.

The origin of this receptor is a man aged 25-45 years in good health and CMV-seropositive. Sequencing used PBMCs.

The CDR3: CASSDRLAGEDEQYF. The CDR3 nucleotides read TGTGCCAGCAGTGACCGACTAGCAGGGGAGGACGAGCAGTACTTC. This rearrangement joins TRBV2 to TRBJ2-7; a weak D match, TRBD2 (7 bases). V lost 3 bases and J 5 bases, leaving 17 bases between the germline ends. Germline CDR1 reads SNHLY; CDR2 reads FYNNEI. The CDR3 has 15 residues. The variable domain in full, with the rest retrieved from reference TRBV2 and TRBJ2-7, is EPEVTQTPSHQVTQMGQEVILRCVPISNHLYFYWYRQILGQKVEFLVSFYNNEISEKSEIFDDQFSVERPDGSNFTLKIRSTKLEDSAMYFCASSDRLAGEDEQYFGPGTRLTVT.